The 32 T cell receptor beta chains below come from one sample, sequenced in a study of CD8+ T cells in alopecia areata. Reverse transcription of extracted RNA yielded cDNA, which provided the sequencing template. Clones were read by immunoSEQ multiplex PCR, and TCRdb kept only the in-frame ones, dropping some. The top ten hold 3.5% to 5% of the sample, which has some 130,000 clones, around three fifths seen once. The material sequenced was CD4+ T cells sorted from blood, taken at week 0. These receptors originate from a human donor with alopecia areata.

The chain is built from TRBV20-1 and TRBJ2-5; D is ambiguous. The CDR3 loop spans 11 amino acids. Germline lookup yields CDR1 DFQATT and CDR2 SNEGSKA (reference sequence). The germline V and J ends were trimmed by 1 base and 5 bases, with 5 bases remaining between them. CDR3: CSARVGETQYF. For the CDR3, the DNA is TGCAGTGCTAGAGTGGGGGAGACCCAGTACTTC.

The rearrangement joins TRBV4-3 to TRBJ2-5, with D perhaps TRBD1 (5 bases). Germline V gene data show CDR1 as LGHNA and CDR2 as YSLEER. V was pared by 1 base and J by 5 bases, with 14 bases between. This CDR3 has 15 residues. CDR3 residues: CASSQGFRVEETQYF. CDR3 bases: TGCGCCAGCAGCCAAGGTTTCAGGGTGGAGGAGACCCAGTACTTC.

The CDR3 DNA follows: TGTGCCAGCAGTGACCTCCTGACAGCTAACTACGAGCAGTACTTC. Translation: CASSDLLTANYEQYF. The rearrangement uses TRBV25-1 and TRBJ2-7; TRBD1 is a possible D gene (5 bases). The ends were cut back, 3 bases at V and 3 bases at J, with 15 bases in the middle. CDR1 and CDR2 (germline): MGHDK, SYGVNS. This CDR3 contains 15 residues.

This clone was detected once. This chain connects TRBV4-2 to TRBJ1-1; D might be TRBD1 (6 bases). The ends were cut back, 4 bases at V and 7 bases at J, with 16 bases in the middle. CDR3 length: 14 residues. Germline-derived CDR1 and CDR2 are LGHNA and YNFKEQ. CDR3 amino acids: CASSLGGGTNEAFF. For the CDR3, the DNA is TGTGCCAGCAGCCTTGGGGGAGGGACAAATGAAGCTTTCTTT.

V and J are TRBV10-3 and TRBJ2-5; 7 nucleotides line up with TRBD1. The CDR3 covers 13 residues. Trimming at V came to 6 bases and at J to 3 bases, leaving 4 bases not matched to a gene. The germline V gene has CDR1 ENHRY and CDR2 SYGVKD. The CDR3 sequence: CAIREDREETQYF. The CDR3 region has the DNA TGTGCCATCAGGGAAGACAGGGAAGAGACCCAGTACTTC.

This chain uses TRBV6-1 with TRBJ1-1; unclear D gene. Deletions cut 3 bases from V and 11 bases from J, with 16 bases between. The germline gives CDR1 MNHNS, CDR2 SASEGT. The CDR3 runs to 13 residues. The CDR3 spells CASSDISGPGAFF. The CDR3 region has the DNA TGTGCCAGCAGTGATATCTCAGGCCCCGGTGCTTTCTTT.

In nucleotides, the CDR3 is TGTGCCAGCAGCTCGGGACCGTATGGCTACACCTTC. It encodes CASSSGPYGYTF. J is TRBJ1-2 and V is TRBV11-2; D may be TRBD1 (5 bases). This CDR3 contains 12 residues. V was clipped by 4 bases and J by 5 bases, with 8 bases between them. CDR1 and CDR2 (germline): SGHAT, FQNNGV.

The gene calls are TRBV19 and TRBJ2-7, with D possibly matching TRBD2 (5 bases). The V gene lost 6 bases and the J gene lost 3 bases, with 15 bases spanning the gap. This CDR3 is built from 14 residues. Germline CDR1 LNHDA, CDR2 SQIVND (reference sequence). The CDR3 nucleotides are TGTGCCAGTAGCCAAAACCGGGATCACTACGAGCAGTACTTC. Encoded protein: CASSQNRDHYEQYF.

The chain joins TRBV28 to TRBJ2-3; D may be TRBD2 (7 bases). V was trimmed by 8 bases and J by 4 bases, leaving 19 bases between them. CDR3 length: 15 residues. Germline V gene sequence: CDR1 MDHEN, CDR2 SYDVKM. CDR3 coding DNA: TGTGCCAGCGGGGGCGCGGGGGATTCGGCAGATACGCAGTATTTT. This gives the protein CASGGAGDSADTQYF.

The chain employs TRBV7-8 and TRBJ1-3; D not resolved. The CDR3 length is 14 residues. Germline CDR1 reads SGHVS; CDR2 reads FQNEAQ. Trimming removed 0 bases at V and 1 base at J, with 4 bases between. CDR3 nucleotides: TGTGCCAGCAGCTTAGCACTATCTGGAAACACCATATATTTT. This sequence encodes CASSLALSGNTIYF.

The V call is TRBV28, the J call TRBJ2-3; tentatively, D is TRBD2 (6 bases). This CDR3 comprises 15 residues. The V end was cut by 2 bases, the J end by 1 base, with 10 bases between. CDR1 and CDR2 from the germline V gene are MDHEN and SYDVKM. The CDR3, as DNA: TGTGCCAGCAGTTTAGGAGGGGACGGCACAGATACGCAGTATTTT. It specifies CASSLGGDGTDTQYF.

This clone has a handful of counts. V is TRBV7-2 and J is TRBJ2-5; 7 bases line up with TRBD1. Trimming at V came to 5 bases and at J to 5 bases, leaving 11 bases not matched to a gene. Germline assignment: CDR1 SGHTA and CDR2 FQGNSA. This CDR3 is 15 amino acids long. The CDR3 DNA reads TGTGCCAGCAGCCATAGGACAGGACGGTTGGAGACCCAGTACTTC. It translates to CASSHRTGRLETQYF.

This chain joins TRBV2 and TRBJ1-1, with no clear D. Trimming took 11 bases from V and 0 from J, leaving 10 bases between them. Germline V gene sequence: CDR1 SNHLY, CDR2 FYNNEI. The CDR3 sequence is 12 residues long. CDR3 sequence: CAGKGMNTEAFF. The CDR3 nucleotides read TGTGCCGGGAAGGGAATGAACACTGAAGCTTTCTTT.

The chain combines TRBV5-1 with TRBJ2-2; D is undetermined. Germline V lookup: CDR1 SGHRS, CDR2 YFSETQ. The CDR3 contains 16 residues. The V gene lost 1 base and the J gene lost 1 base, with 11 bases spanning the gap. In DNA, the CDR3 is TGCGCCAGCAGCTTGCTGACGGCAGGGAACACCGGGGAGCTGTTTTTT. Protein: CASSLLTAGNTGELFF. The full variable domain, completed using reference TRBV5-1 and TRBJ2-2, is KAGVTQTPRYLIKTRGQQVTLSCSPISGHRSVSWYQQTPGQGLQFLFEYFSETQRNKGNFPGRFSGRQFSNSRSEMNVSTLELGDSALYLCASSLLTAGNTGELFFGEGSRLTVL.

Ten or more counts support this clone. The V and J genes are TRBV10-3 and TRBJ2-1; 13 bases align to TRBD2. The V segment lost 7 bases and the J segment 8 bases; nucleotides outside the gene matches: 5. CDR3 length: 14 amino acids. Germline V gives CDR1 ENHRY, CDR2 SYGVKD. This CDR3 is CAITRTSGGDEQFF. CDR3 nucleotide sequence: TGTGCCATCACCAGGACTAGCGGGGGCGATGAGCAGTTCTTC.

This clone was detected a few times. The chain combines TRBV6-5 with TRBJ1-5; TRBD1 aligns across 8 bases. This CDR3 region has 15 residues. The ends lost 6 bases at V and 7 bases at J; junction bases unmatched: 11. The germline V gene encodes CDR1 MNHEY and CDR2 SVGAGI. This CDR3 reads CASSRTGSIGQPQHF. As DNA, the CDR3 is TGTGCCAGCAGCCGGACAGGGAGTATAGGGCAGCCCCAGCATTTT.

This clone occurred a few times. The rearrangement links TRBV30 to TRBJ2-3; D is ambiguous. Germline lookup yields CDR1 GTSNPN and CDR2 SVGIG (reference sequence). This CDR3 is built from 11 residues. V was shortened by 3 bases and J by 8 bases, with 9 bases between the two germline ends. The CDR3 coding sequence is TGTGCCTGGAGCCCGATGCGTACGCAGTATTTT. Translating it yields CAWSPMRTQYF. The entire variable domain, with the rest obtained from reference TRBV30 and TRBJ2-3, is as follows: SQTIHQWPATLVQPVGSPLSLECTVEGTSNPNLYWYRQAAGRGLQLLFYSVGIGQISSEVPQNLSASRPQDRQFILSSKKLLLSDSGFYLCAWSPMRTQYFGPGTRLTVL.

This rearrangement joins TRBV10-3 to TRBJ1-1, with D uncertain. CDR3 size: 14 residues. The ends were cut back, 0 bases at V and 2 bases at J, with 7 bases in the middle. CDR1 is ENHRY and CDR2 is SYGVKD in the germline V gene. The CDR3 loop is CAISESRTNTEAFF. CDR3 nucleotides: TGTGCCATCAGTGAGTCGAGGACTAACACTGAAGCTTTCTTT.

V usage is TRBV7-2 and J usage is TRBJ2-7, with TRBD2 identical over 9 bases. Germline V CDR1 and CDR2: SGHTA, FQGNSA. V shed 5 bases, J shed 0 bases, and the junction held 5 bases outside the gene matches. This CDR3 comprises 15 residues. CDR3 loop: CASSLGTSPSYEQYF. CDR3 nucleotides: TGTGCCAGCAGCCTGGGGACTAGCCCCTCCTACGAGCAGTACTTC.

The CDR3 DNA follows: TGTGCCAGCAGTGAAAGCGGGGGCCAACCCACAGATACGCAGTATTTT. Protein: CASSESGGQPTDTQYF. This chain uses TRBV2 with TRBJ2-3; 8 nucleotides line up with TRBD2. V was clipped by 2 bases and J by 2 bases; unmatched bases: 6. Germline CDR1 SNHLY, CDR2 FYNNEI. The CDR3 loop spans 16 amino acids.

The rearrangement joins TRBV7-6 to TRBJ2-7; D is unclear. The CDR3 loop spans 13 amino acids. The V end was cut by 1 base, the J end by 3 bases, with 7 bases between. Germline-derived CDR1 and CDR2 are SGHVS and FNYEAQ. The CDR3 DNA reads as TGTGCCAGCAGCTTAGGCAGTCTCTACGAGCAGTACTTC. This encodes CASSLGSLYEQYF.

The V and J genes are TRBV18 and TRBJ1-5, with D possibly matching TRBD1 (6 bases). V dropped 3 bases and J dropped 7 bases, with 10 bases sitting between them. CDR3 size: 13 residues. The germline CDR1 and CDR2 sequences are KGHSH and LQKENI. The CDR3 nucleotides are TGTGCCAGCTCACCCGGACAGAAGCAGCCCCAGCATTTT. Protein sequence: CASSPGQKQPQHF.

The chain has TRBV5-6 and TRBJ2-5; 8 bases line up with TRBD1. The junction had 2 bases not matched to a gene; V was cut back by 0 bases and J by 4 bases. Germline values: CDR1 SGHDT, CDR2 YYEEEE. The CDR3 spans 14 residues. The CDR3 sequence is CASSLGQGSETQYF. Written as DNA, the CDR3 is TGTGCCAGCAGCTTGGGACAGGGGTCAGAGACCCAGTACTTC.

This clone was counted a single time. This CDR3 is CASSPQGVNRRYEQYF. In DNA, the CDR3 is TGTGCCAGCAGCCCCCAAGGGGTTAACCGTCGATACGAGCAGTACTTC. The J gene is TRBJ2-7, the V gene TRBV7-8, with a weak D call TRBD1 (5 bases). Germline CDR1 SGHVS, CDR2 FQNEAQ. The V end was cut by 5 bases, the J end by 4 bases, with 21 bases between. The CDR3 consists of 16 residues.

This chain joins TRBV29-1 and TRBJ2-2; 9 positions agree with TRBD2. The CDR3 totals 14 residues. Germline V gene sequence: CDR1 SQVTM, CDR2 ANQGSEA. The junction had 6 bases not matched to a gene; V was cut back by 4 bases and J by 6 bases. The CDR3 nucleotides read TGCAGCGTTGGTAGCGGGAGAAGGTCCGGGGAGCTGTTTTTT. Encoded protein: CSVGSGRRSGELFF.

This clone occurred a few times. The chain uses TRBV7-6 and TRBJ2-2; D is unresolved. The CDR3 has 15 residues. V was clipped by 6 bases and J by 1 base, with 12 bases between them. The germline CDR1 and CDR2 sequences are SGHVS and FNYEAQ. In DNA, the CDR3 is TGTGCCAGCAGACCCGGTACCAAGAACACCGGGGAGCTGTTTTTT. This translates into CASRPGTKNTGELFF.

This sequence joins TRBV7-2 and TRBJ1-2, with no clear D. Germline CDR1 is SGHTA and CDR2 is FQGNSA. The CDR3 totals 12 residues. V was cut by 5 bases and J by 6 bases, with 10 bases left in between. The CDR3 reads CASSVISDGYTF. CDR3 coding DNA: TGTGCCAGCAGCGTGATTTCGGATGGCTACACCTTC.

The V and J genes are TRBV28 and TRBJ2-5; no clear D. Germline assignment: CDR1 MDHEN and CDR2 SYDVKM. V lost 7 bases to trimming and J lost 1 base, with 10 bases between them. This CDR3 is 13 amino acids long. This CDR3 reads CASTPHGQETQYF. The CDR3 coding sequence is TGTGCCAGCACCCCTCATGGCCAAGAGACCCAGTACTTC.

The chain uses TRBV7-3 and TRBJ2-3; 8 nucleotides line up with TRBD1. The germline V gene has CDR1 SGHTA and CDR2 FQGTGA. V gave up 8 bases and J gave up 2 bases; unmatched junction bases: 6. This CDR3 region has 14 residues. In nucleotides, the CDR3 is TGTGCCAGCGGGACAGGATCTCTCACAGATACGCAGTATTTT. Protein product: CASGTGSLTDTQYF.

This clone was counted a few times. The rearrangement links TRBV5-1 to TRBJ1-1, with TRBD1 identical over 8 bases. The germline V gene has CDR1 SGHRS and CDR2 YFSETQ. The junction had 6 bases not matched to a gene; V was cut back by 0 bases and J by 5 bases. CDR3 length: 15 residues. CDR3 nucleotides: TGCGCCAGCAGCTTGGTTCCGACAGGGGCAACTGAAGCTTTCTTT. Encoded protein: CASSLVPTGATEAFF.

The table lists this clone with a count of one. The chain has TRBV7-9 and TRBJ2-5, with 7 bases fitting TRBD2. The V gene's germline CDR1 is SEHNR and CDR2 FQNEAQ (reference sequence). V lost 0 bases and J lost 3; bases outside the gene matches: 4. The CDR3 runs to 15 residues. DNA for the CDR3: TGTGCCAGCAGCTTAGCGGGAGGGGTAGAAGAGACCCAGTACTTC. This codes for CASSLAGGVEETQYF.

This clone has a handful of counts. The V and J genes are TRBV4-3 and TRBJ2-4; TRBD1 might be the D (6 bases). Trimming pared 0 bases from V and 8 bases from J, leaving 23 bases between. Germline V gene lookup returns CDR1 LGHNA and CDR2 YSLEER. The CDR3 is made up of 18 amino acids. CDR3 bases: TGCGCCAGCAGCCAAGATGGTGCGCTGGTCCAGGGGCGGGACATTCAGTACTTC. Protein sequence: CASSQDGALVQGRDIQYF.